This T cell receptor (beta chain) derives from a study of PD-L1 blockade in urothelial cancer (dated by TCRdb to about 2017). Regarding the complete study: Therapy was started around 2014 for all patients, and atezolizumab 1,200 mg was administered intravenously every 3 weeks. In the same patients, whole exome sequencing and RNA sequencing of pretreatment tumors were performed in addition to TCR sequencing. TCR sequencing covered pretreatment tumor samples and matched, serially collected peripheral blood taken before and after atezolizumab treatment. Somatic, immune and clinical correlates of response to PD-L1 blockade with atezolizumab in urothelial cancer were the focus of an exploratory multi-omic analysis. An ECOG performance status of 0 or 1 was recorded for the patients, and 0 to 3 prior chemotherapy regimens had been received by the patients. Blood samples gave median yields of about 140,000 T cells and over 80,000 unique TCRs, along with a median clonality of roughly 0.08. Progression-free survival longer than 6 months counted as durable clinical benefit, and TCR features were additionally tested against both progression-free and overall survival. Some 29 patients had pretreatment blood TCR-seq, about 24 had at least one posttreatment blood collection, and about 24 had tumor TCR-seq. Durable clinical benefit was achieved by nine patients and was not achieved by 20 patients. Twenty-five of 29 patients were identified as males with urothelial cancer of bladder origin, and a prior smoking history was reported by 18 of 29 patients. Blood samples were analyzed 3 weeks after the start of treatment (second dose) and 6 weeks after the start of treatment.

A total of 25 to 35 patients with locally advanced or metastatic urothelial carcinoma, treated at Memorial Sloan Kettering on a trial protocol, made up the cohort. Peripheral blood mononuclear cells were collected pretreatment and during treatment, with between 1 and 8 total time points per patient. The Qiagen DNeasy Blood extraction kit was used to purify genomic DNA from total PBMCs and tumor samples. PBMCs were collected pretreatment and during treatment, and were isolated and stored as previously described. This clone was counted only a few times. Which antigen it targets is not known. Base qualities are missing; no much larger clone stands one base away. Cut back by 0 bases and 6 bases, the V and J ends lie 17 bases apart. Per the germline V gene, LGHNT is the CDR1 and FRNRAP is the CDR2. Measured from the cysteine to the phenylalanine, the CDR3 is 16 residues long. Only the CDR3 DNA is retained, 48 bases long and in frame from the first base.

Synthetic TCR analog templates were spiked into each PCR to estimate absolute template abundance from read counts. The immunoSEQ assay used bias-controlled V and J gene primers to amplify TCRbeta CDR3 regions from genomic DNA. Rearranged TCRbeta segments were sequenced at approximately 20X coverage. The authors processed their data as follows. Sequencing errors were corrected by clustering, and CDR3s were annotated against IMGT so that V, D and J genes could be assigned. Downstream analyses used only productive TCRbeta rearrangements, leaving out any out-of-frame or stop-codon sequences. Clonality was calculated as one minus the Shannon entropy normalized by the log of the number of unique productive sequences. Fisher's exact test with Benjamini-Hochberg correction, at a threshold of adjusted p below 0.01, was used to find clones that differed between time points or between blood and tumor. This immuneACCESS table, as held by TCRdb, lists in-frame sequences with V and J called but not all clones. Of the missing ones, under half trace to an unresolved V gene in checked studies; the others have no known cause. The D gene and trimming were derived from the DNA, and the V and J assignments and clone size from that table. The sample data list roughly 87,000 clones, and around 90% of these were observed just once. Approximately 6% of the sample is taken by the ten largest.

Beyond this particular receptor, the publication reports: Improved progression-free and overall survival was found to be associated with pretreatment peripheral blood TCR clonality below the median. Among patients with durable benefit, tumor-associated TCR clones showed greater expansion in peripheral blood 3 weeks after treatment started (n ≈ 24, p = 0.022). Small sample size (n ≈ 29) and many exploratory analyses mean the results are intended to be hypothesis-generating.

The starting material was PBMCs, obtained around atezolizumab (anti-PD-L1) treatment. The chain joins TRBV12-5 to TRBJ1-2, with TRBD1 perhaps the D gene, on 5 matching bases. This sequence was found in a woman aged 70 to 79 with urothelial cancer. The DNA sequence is TGTGCTAGTGGTTTGGTACGGGGGGATCGGGCTCATGGCTACACCTTC. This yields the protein CASGLVRGDRAHGYTF.